This T cell receptor (beta chain) was obtained from a study of cytomegalovirus exposure and HLA in healthy donors. Whole-study context: The same platform as the 500 to 700 first-cohort repertoires was used for the 120 or so validation repertoires, a later analysis reported. Whole-study results and caveats: Cytomegalovirus status, reportedly, was diagnosed with high specificity and sensitivity by the classifier. There were 150 to 200 TCR beta chains listed as cytomegalovirus-associated. Subsequent analysis found a tendency for first-cohort TCR clusters to co-occur within the 90 to 150 validation repertoires.

Produced via immunoSEQ multiplex PCR; TCRdb's table is partial and in-frame only. The data show approximately 280,000 clones, roughly 90% seen once. V lost 4 bases and J lost 2, with 3 bases in between. The germline V gene encodes CDR1 SNHLY and CDR2 FYNNEI. The CDR3 runs to 11 residues. Regarding this clone: Antigen: not known.

This receptor was obtained from a woman between 18 and 29 years old in good health and CMV-seronegative. This chain joins TRBV2 and TRBJ2-7; D is unclear. Sequencing used PBMCs. The CDR3 DNA follows: TGTGCCAGCAGTGTCGCCTACGAGCAGTACTTC. Translating it yields CASSVAYEQYF. The variable domain in full, with the rest retrieved from reference TRBV2 and TRBJ2-7, is EPEVTQTPSHQVTQMGQEVILRCVPISNHLYFYWYRQILGQKVEFLVSFYNNEISEKSEIFDDQFSVERPDGSNFTLKIRSTKLEDSAMYFCASSVAYEQYFGPGTRLTVT.